One and the same sample provided the 10 T cell receptor beta chains below, sequenced in a study of graft-versus-host responses after intestinal transplantation. The assay was immunoSEQ multiplex PCR, and TCRdb's table has in-frame clones only and misses some. The repertoire holds over 20,000 clones, with roughly nine tenths as singletons. The sequencing used PBMCs, collected approximately 65 days after intestinal transplantation. Receptors were obtained from a human patient who received an intestinal transplant, so some T cells may come from the graft donor.

The chain joins TRBV7-6 to TRBJ2-3; 11 bases match TRBD2. The length of the CDR3 is 17 residues. V trimming: 5 bases; J trimming: 3 bases; junction bases outside the gene matches: 10. Germline loops: CDR1 SGHVS, CDR2 FNYEAQ. The CDR3 DNA reads as TGTGCCAGCAGCATACAACTACTAGCGGGGGCAACAGATACGCAGTATTTT. It translates to CASSIQLLAGATDTQYF.

This sequence joins TRBV2 and TRBJ2-5, with D unclear. Trimming removed 1 base at V and 5 bases at J, with 8 bases between. Germline-derived CDR1 and CDR2 are SNHLY and FYNNEI. This CDR3 is built from 13 residues. The CDR3 protein is CASSEGIDETQYF. CDR3 DNA: TGTGCCAGCAGTGAAGGTATCGACGAGACCCAGTACTTC.

This clone was detected a few times. CDR3 protein: CASSEGSNTEAFF. The DNA of the CDR3 is TGCGCCAGCAGCGAGGGATCGAACACTGAAGCTTTCTTT. The chain is built from TRBV4-3 and TRBJ1-1; D unclear. The CDR3 covers 13 residues. Germline V gene data show CDR1 as LGHNA and CDR2 as YSLEER. Trimming took 5 bases from V and 1 from J, leaving 8 bases between them.

The chain uses TRBV4-1 and TRBJ2-5; 11 bases map to TRBD2. This CDR3 has 15 amino acids. V lost 3 bases and J lost 5; bases outside the gene matches: 5. CDR1 is MGHRA and CDR2 is YSYEKL in the germline V gene. CDR3: CASSQIAGGRETQYF. CDR3 sequence (DNA): TGCGCCAGCAGCCAGATAGCGGGGGGGCGGGAGACCCAGTACTTC.

The J gene is TRBJ1-1, the V gene TRBV7-8, with 8 bases lining up with TRBD1. Germline assignment: CDR1 SGHVS and CDR2 FQNEAQ. With V trimmed by 4 bases and J by 4 bases, 5 bases remained unmatched. This CDR3 has 14 residues. CDR3 in DNA: TGTGCCAGCAGCTCCTTTACAGGGGGCACTGAAGCTTTCTTT. Its translation: CASSSFTGGTEAFF.

Here the CDR3 reads CASSLGGTGETRNTIYF. The CDR3 DNA sequence: TGTGCCAGCAGCTTGGGTGGGACAGGGGAGACTAGGAACACCATATATTTT. The chain carries TRBV7-2 and TRBJ1-3; 10 nucleotides align to TRBD1. The CDR3 has 17 amino acids. Germline lookup yields CDR1 SGHTA and CDR2 FQGNSA. Trimming took 3 bases from V and 7 from J; bases not matched to a gene: 12.

The chain links TRBV11-2 to TRBJ2-7; TRBD2 is a possible D gene (6 bases). Germline CDR1 reads SGHAT; CDR2 reads FQNNGV. V was cut by 5 bases and J by 5 bases, with 19 bases left in between. This CDR3 spans 15 amino acids. CDR3 residues: CASSPSWGEVHEQYF. The DNA for the CDR3 is TGTGCCAGCAGCCCTTCCTGGGGGGAGGTCCACGAGCAGTACTTC.

The chain has TRBV29-1 and TRBJ1-2; TRBD1 aligns across 7 bases. Germline CDR1 is SQVTM and CDR2 is ANQGSEA. This CDR3 is 16 amino acids long. Trimming took 1 base from V and 5 from J; bases not matched to a gene: 13. The chain's CDR3 is CSVEGSLQGEFYGYTF. Here the CDR3 DNA reads TGCAGCGTTGAAGGTAGTCTGCAGGGGGAATTTTATGGCTACACCTTC.

The V gene is TRBV27, the J gene TRBJ1-1; perhaps TRBD1 as D (6 bases). The CDR3 length is 15 residues. The V and J ends lost 2 bases and 7 bases respectively, with 17 bases between them. Germline values: CDR1 MNHEY, CDR2 SMNVEV (reference sequence). The CDR3 region is CASSLKGSGVGEAFF. CDR3 sequence (DNA): TGTGCCAGCAGTTTAAAGGGGTCAGGGGTGGGTGAAGCTTTCTTT.

The chain has TRBV5-6 and TRBJ1-2, with 7 bases aligning to TRBD1. This CDR3 contains 16 residues. V shed 3 bases and J 3 bases; nucleotides not matched to a gene: 11. Germline CDR1 and CDR2: SGHDT and YYEEEE. The CDR3 loop is CASSSIGTVSHYGYTF. CDR3 nucleotide sequence: TGTGCCAGCAGCTCAATAGGGACAGTAAGTCACTATGGCTACACCTTC.